This TCR beta chain was found in a study of chemoradiotherapy in HPV16-positive cancers. Background on the study: Candidate HPV-specific T-cell clones and common TCR motifs came from functional assays in two HPV16-positive patients.

Deletions cut 5 bases from V and 1 base from J, with 20 bases between. CDR3 length equals 17 residues. Germline V CDR1 and CDR2: SGHTA, FQGNSA. Over chemoradiotherapy, repertoires were sampled more than once. Libraries were prepared by immunoSEQ multiplex PCR; TCRdb keeps only in-frame clonotypes and omits some of them. In the table there are over 6,500 clones, 65% to 90% of which are singletons. General study results and limits: During treatment, candidate HPV-specific clones and E7-related motifs expanded in tumor. The functional HPV-specific definition rests on just a couple of HPV16-positive patients.

This clone was seen a single time. The target antigen is unknown. The material was tumor tissue, obtained from a patient who underwent chemoradiotherapy. This receptor was obtained from a human donor with HPV-associated anogenital cancer. The chain recombines TRBV7-2 with TRBJ1-2; the D is unclear. CDR3 nucleotides: TGTGCCAGCAGCCCCCGGGGAGGACGGCGGAATAACTATGGCTACACCTTC. Protein sequence: CASSPRGGRRNNYGYTF.